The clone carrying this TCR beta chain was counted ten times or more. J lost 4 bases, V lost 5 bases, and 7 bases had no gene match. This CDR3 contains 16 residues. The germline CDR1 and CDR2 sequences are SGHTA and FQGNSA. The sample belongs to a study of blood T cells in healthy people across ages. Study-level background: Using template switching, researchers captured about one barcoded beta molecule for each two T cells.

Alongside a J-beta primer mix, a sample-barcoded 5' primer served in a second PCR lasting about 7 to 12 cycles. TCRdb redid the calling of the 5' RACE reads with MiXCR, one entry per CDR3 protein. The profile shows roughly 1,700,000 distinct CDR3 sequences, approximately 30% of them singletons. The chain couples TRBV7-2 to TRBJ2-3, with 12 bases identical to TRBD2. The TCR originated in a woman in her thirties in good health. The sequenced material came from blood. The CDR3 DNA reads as TGTGCCAGCAGCCCAGGACTAGCGGGGCAGTCAGATACGCAGTATTTT. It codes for CASSPGLAGQSDTQYF.